One sample yielded the 2 T cell receptor beta chains listed below, sequenced in a study of CD8 T cells in ankylosing spondylitis. TCRdb re-called the 5' RACE reads through MiXCR, storing one row per CDR3 protein. This table holds some 270,000 distinct CDR3 sequences, roughly 32% found once. Sequenced material: blood, either unsorted or a sorted T cell fraction (not recorded which). The receptors were sampled from a male donor with ankylosing spondylitis or in good health (not recorded which).

The V and J genes are TRBV6-1 and TRBJ1-2; D might be TRBD1 (5 bases). V lost 6 bases and J lost 4, with 15 bases in between. CDR1 is MNHNS, CDR2 SASEGT, per germline. This CDR3 spans 14 amino acids. The CDR3 coding sequence is TGTGCCAGCAGGGGCGCCGGGGGTAGCTATGGCTACACCTTC. This encodes CASRGAGGSYGYTF.

The gene calls are TRBV27 and TRBJ1-6, with D perhaps TRBD1 (5 bases). The CDR3 length is 17 residues. Looked up from germline, CDR1 is MNHEY and CDR2 is SMNVEV (reference sequence). V was cut by 5 bases and J by 0 bases, with 14 bases left in between. The DNA of the CDR3 is TGTGCCAGCAGTACCCTTGGGGCCAGCTCCTATAATTCACCCCTCCACTTT. Its protein is CASSTLGASSYNSPLHF.